The present T cell receptor (beta chain) was sequenced within a study of T cell repertoires in cytomegalovirus infection. On the study more broadly: TCR beta signatures that were public indicated CMV infection and matching HLA type. Study-wide findings and caveats: Of the TCR beta families, the public ones yielded a cumulative frequency that identified carriers of CMV plus the relevant HLA.

TCRdb processed the reads anew with MiXCR; each CDR3 protein has one entry. The sample has fewer than 700,000 distinct CDR3 sequences, roughly 24% seen once. This clonotype came up many times. Its target is unknown. V lost 5 bases to trimming and J lost 7 bases; unmatched junction nucleotides: 7. The germline CDR1 and CDR2 sequences are SEHNR and FQNEAQ (reference sequence). The CDR3 has 15 amino acids. Sequences were obtained from CD8+ T cells from PBMCs. The genes are TRBV7-9 and TRBJ1-4, with 10 bases that match TRBD1. The clonotype was recovered from a human donor in good health (CMV status not recorded). Some clones in this sample may be carry-over from other donors' samples. The CDR3 region has the DNA TGTGCCAGCAGCCAAACCGGGACAGGGGCTGAAAAACTGTTTTTT. This codes for CASSQTGTGAEKLFF.